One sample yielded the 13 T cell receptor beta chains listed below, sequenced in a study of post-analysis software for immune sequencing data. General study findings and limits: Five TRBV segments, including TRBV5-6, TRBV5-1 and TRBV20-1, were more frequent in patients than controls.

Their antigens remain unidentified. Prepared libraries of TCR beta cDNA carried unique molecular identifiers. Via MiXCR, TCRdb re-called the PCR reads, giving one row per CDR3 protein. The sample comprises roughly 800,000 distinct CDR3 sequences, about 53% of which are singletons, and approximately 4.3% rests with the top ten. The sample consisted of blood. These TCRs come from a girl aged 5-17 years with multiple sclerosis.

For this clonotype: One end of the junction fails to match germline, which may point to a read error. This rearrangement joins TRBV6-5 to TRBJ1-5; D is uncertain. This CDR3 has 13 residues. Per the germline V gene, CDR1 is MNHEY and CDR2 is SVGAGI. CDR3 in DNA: TGCGCCAGCAGTTTAGACCCCAATCAGCCCCAGCATTTT. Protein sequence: CASSLDPNQPQHF.

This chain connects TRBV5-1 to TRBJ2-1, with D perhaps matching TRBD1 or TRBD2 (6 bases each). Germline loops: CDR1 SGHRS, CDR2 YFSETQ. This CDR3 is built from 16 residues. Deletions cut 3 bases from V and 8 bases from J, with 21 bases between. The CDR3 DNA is TGCGCCAGCAGCTGGGGTAGGGGGGCCGCGGTCGATGAGCAGTTCTTC. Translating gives CASSWGRGAAVDEQFF.

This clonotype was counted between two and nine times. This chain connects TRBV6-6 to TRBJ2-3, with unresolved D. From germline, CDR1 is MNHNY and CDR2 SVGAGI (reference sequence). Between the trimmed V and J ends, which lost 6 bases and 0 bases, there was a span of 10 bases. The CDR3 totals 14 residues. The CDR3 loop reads CASSHALSTDTQYF. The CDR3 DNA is TGTGCCAGCAGCCACGCCCTAAGCACAGATACGCAGTATTTT.

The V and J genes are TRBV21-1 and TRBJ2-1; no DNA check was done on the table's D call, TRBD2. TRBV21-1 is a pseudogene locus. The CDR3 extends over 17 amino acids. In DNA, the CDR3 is TGTGCCAGCAGCTTAATAAGCGGGGGATCCAATAACAATGAGCAGTTCTTC. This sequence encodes CASSLISGGSNNNEQFF.

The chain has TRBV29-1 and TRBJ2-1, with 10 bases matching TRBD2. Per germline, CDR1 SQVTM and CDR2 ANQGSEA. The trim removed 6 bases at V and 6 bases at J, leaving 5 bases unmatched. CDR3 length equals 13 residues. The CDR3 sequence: CSVSGRVSNEQFF. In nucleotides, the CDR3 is TGCAGCGTCAGCGGGAGGGTTTCCAATGAGCAGTTCTTC.

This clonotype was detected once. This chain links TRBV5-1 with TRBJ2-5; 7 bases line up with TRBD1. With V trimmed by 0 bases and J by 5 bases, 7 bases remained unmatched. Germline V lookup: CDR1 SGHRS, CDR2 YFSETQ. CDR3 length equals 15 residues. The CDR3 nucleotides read TGCGCCAGCAGCTTGGGACAATACAGGGGCGAGACCCAGTACTTC. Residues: CASSLGQYRGETQYF.

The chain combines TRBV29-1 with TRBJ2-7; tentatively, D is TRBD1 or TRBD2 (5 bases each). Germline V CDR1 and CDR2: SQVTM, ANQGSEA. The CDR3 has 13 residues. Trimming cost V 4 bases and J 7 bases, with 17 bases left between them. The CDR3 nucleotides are TGCAGCGTTGCTCAGGCAGGGTCGGGGGAGCAGTACTTC. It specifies CSVAQAGSGEQYF.

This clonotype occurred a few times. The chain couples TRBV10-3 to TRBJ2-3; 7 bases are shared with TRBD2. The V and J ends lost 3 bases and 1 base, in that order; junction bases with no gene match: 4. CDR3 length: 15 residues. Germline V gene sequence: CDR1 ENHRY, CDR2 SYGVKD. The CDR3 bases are TGTGCCATCAGTGAAGCGGGGATAGGCACAGATACGCAGTATTTT. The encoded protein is CAISEAGIGTDTQYF.

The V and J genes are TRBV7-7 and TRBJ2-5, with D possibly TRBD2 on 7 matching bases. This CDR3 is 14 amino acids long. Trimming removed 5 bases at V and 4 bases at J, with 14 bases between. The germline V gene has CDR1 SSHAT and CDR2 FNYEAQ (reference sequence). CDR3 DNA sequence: TGTGCCAGCAGCCCCGGCGGGGGCGGAGAGACCCAGTACTTC. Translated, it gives CASSPGGGGETQYF.

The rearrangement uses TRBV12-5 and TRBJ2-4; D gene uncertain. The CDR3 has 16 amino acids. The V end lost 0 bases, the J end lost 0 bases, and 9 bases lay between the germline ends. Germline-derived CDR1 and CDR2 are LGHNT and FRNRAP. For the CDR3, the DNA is TGTGCTAGTGGTTTGGTAGGATCTCTAGCCAAAAACATTCAGTACTTC. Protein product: CASGLVGSLAKNIQYF.

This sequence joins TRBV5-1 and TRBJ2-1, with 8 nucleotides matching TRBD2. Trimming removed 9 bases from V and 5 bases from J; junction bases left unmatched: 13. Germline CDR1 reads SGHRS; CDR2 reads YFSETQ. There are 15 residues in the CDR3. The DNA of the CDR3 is TGCGCCACAAAACCGGGACTAGACCCAAACAATGAGCAGTTCTTC. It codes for CATKPGLDPNNEQFF.

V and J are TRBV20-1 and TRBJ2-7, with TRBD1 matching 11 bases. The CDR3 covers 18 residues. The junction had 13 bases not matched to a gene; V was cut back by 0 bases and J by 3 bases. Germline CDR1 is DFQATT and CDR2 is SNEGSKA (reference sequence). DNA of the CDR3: TGCAGTGCTAGAGATCCGAGGGGGACAGGGGGTTTCCTCTACGAGCAGTACTTC. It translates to CSARDPRGTGGFLYEQYF.

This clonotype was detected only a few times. The DNA of the CDR3 is TGTGCCACCAGCAGAGATTTGAAGGGGGACACTGAAGCTTTCTTT. This encodes CATSRDLKGDTEAFF. The genes are TRBV15 and TRBJ1-1; weak D call: TRBD1 (6 bases). The germline gives CDR1 LNHNV, CDR2 YYDKDF (reference sequence). The germline V and J ends were trimmed by 0 bases and 3 bases, with 11 bases remaining between them. The CDR3 is made up of 15 amino acids.